This T cell receptor beta chain was recorded in a study of CXCR3-negative and CXCR3-positive naive CD8 T cells. Study-wide background: Cumulative TRB read yield was approximately 135 million, averaging about 1.5 +/- 0.3 million per library.

General study results and limits: CXCR3 levels fell partly with cryopreservation; most assays relied on fresh PBMCs. CXCR3-positive naive cells had TRB CDR3s that were more hydrophobic than CXCR3-negative naive cells had. Naive cells, whether CXCR3-negative or CXCR3-positive, had similar TRBV-TRBJ usage, while memory cells differed.

With respect to this clonotype: Its antigen is unidentified.

TRB cDNA libraries were made by UMI-labeled 5' RACE. TCRdb re-called the 5' RACE reads; one entry per CDR3 protein, DNA not given. Seen in this sample are roughly 100,000 distinct CDR3 sequences; the ten most common clones hold 0.35% to 0.4%. Each CD8+ T cell subset was sorted in triplicate, some 270,000 cells each. This clonotype was sampled from a human donor in good health. Some clones in this sample may be carry-over from other donors' samples. The source material was naive CXCR3+ CD8+ T cells from blood. Subset indicated: CD45RO-CCR7+CD27+CD95- naive CD8+ T cells expressing CXCR3 (TNR3+).

The CDR3 reads CSAREGLVYEQYF. The chain combines TRBV20-1 with TRBJ2-7; checking the TCRdb D call of TRBD1 is not possible without DNA. This CDR3 is built from 13 residues. Germline loops: CDR1 DFQATT, CDR2 SNEGSKA (reference sequence).